These 3 T cell receptor beta chains came from one sample sequenced in a study of beta chain features in type 1 diabetes (dated by TCRdb to 2016 to 2019). Findings and caveats that apply to the study as a whole: Type 1 diabetes patients showed a moderate but significant shortening of TCRB CDR3 length in all four CD4+ subsets.

Libraries were made using the immunoSEQ multiplex PCR assay. The entire amount of isolated RNA was reverse transcribed using the High Capacity cDNA Reverse Transcription Kit, so the sequenced TCRB transcripts were expressed ones. TCRdb re-hosts the immuneACCESS table, in-frame sequences only. Its copies lack some clones; in the studies checked, an unresolved V gene accounts for under half of them, and the cause for the rest is not known. The sample table lists hundreds of thousands of clones, 11% to 15% of them with a count of one. 0.03% to 0.04% of the sample is taken by the ten largest. These receptors' antigens are unknown. Sample: naive CD4+ T cells from blood. The cell subset or site label here, explained by the study, means: true naive CD4+ T cells. These receptors all come from a man aged 18 to 29 with type 1 diabetes.

This clone was counted only a few times. This chain joins TRBV2 and TRBJ2-3; D call uncertain. Looked up from germline, CDR1 is SNHLY and CDR2 is FYNNEI. The CDR3 length is 13 residues. The V and J ends lost 7 bases and 0 bases respectively, with 8 bases between them. CDR3 loop: CASNGGSTDTQYF. CDR3 coding DNA: TGTGCCAGCAATGGCGGTAGCACAGATACGCAGTATTTT.

The table lists this clone with a few counts. This sequence joins TRBV30 and TRBJ2-7; D perhaps matches TRBD1 (6 bases). Germline V CDR1 and CDR2: GTSNPN, SVGIG (reference sequence). Deletions cut 2 bases from V and 2 bases from J, with 13 bases between. This CDR3 spans 14 amino acids. The CDR3 here is CAWSNPAGAYEQYF. For the CDR3, the DNA is TGTGCCTGGAGTAACCCCGCAGGGGCCTACGAGCAGTACTTC.

This sequence joins TRBV6-6 and TRBJ2-7, with D uncertain. Trimming stripped 2 bases from V and 2 bases from J, with 13 bases between. This CDR3 spans 15 amino acids. The germline CDR1 and CDR2 sequences are MNHNY and SVGAGI (reference sequence). This CDR3 reads CASSYRQQPTYEQYF. The CDR3 nucleotides are TGTGCCAGCAGTTACAGGCAGCAGCCAACCTACGAGCAGTACTTC.